This TCR beta chain was profiled in a study of T cell responses to AZD1222 COVID-19 vaccine (dated by TCRdb to the early 2020s). As for the study more broadly: Because spike-specific TCR depth and breadth did not differ between the two schedules, AZD1222 recipients who got a second dose at roughly 4 weeks were pooled with those who got a second dose at roughly 12 weeks. A total of around 240 trial participants underwent TCR sequencing, of whom approximately 210 received two doses of AZD1222 and approximately 25 received two doses of the MenACWY control vaccine. Trial participants were enrolled by age into 18-55, 56-69 and 70-plus year subgroups, with roughly 160, 29 and 62 TCR-sequenced participants respectively. Study-wide conclusions, independent of this receptor: Reportedly, almost half of the unique spike-specific TCRs recognized epitopes lying outside the regions that are mutated in the B.1.351 and B.1.1.7 variants. Most participants were white British and females outnumbered males, and the authors suggested that clonal diversity may have been underestimated. In the small 56-69-year group, the increase in depth fell short of significance, most likely because of low power. After two AZD1222 doses, both the breadth and the depth of spike-specific TCRs were significantly higher than at day 0 and than in MenACWY recipients. No day 14 peak-response samples were available, so repertoires were characterized only after the peak T cell response. The vaccine-associated CD4 TCRs covered the entire spike protein, and the dominant responses fell in regions 160-218 and 743-854. Conclusions about previously exposed vaccinees are limited because only six or seven AZD1222 recipients were SARS-CoV-2 seropositive at baseline.

Points on this clone: What antigen it recognizes has not been identified. No base qualities exist here, and no much larger clone lies one base off it.

The CDR3 regions of human TCRbeta chains were analyzed by immunosequencing. In the original analysis: Repertoire TCRs were checked for matches against a reference library of SARS-CoV-2-specific TCRs that had been generated using the MIRA antigen-specificity platform. Breadth was defined as the fraction of unique TCRs that were SARS-CoV-2-associated. Depth was defined as the fraction of total T cells that were SARS-CoV-2-associated. Using the MIRA data, every spike-specific TCR was mapped to the spike region that the TCR reacted to and assigned to either a CD4 or a CD8 class. Log10-transformed breadth and depth values were compared by one-way ANOVA with Sidak's multiple comparisons tests. TCRdb re-hosts the immuneACCESS table, in-frame sequences only. Its copies lack some clones; in the studies checked, an unresolved V gene accounts for under half of them, and the cause for the rest is not known. V and J calls plus clone size are reproduced from that table; the DNA served to infer D and trimming. In this sample the table shows tens of thousands of clones, about 90% of which occur a single time. Together, the top ten hold roughly 2% of the sample.

Taken with the paper, the label for time point translates to: baseline before first vaccination. Samples from vaccinated people were obtained from the UK trials COV001 and COV002, which included a single-blind randomized controlled phase 2/3 trial of AZD1222 (ChAdOx1 nCoV-19) in healthy adults. For TCRbeta chain sequencing, PBMC samples from trial participants were taken at day 0 and at day 28 after the second dose. CDR1 and CDR2 are read off the germline V gene as SGHTA and FQGNSA. Compared with germline, V lacks 1 base and J lacks 5 bases; bases without a gene match: 8. The CDR3 goes from the cysteine to the phenylalanine over 16 residues. Left in the record is the CDR3 DNA by itself, 48 bases read in frame from the first base.

Source: peripheral blood, taken on day 0 of AZD1222 vaccination. This clonotype originated in an adult in good health. The chain links TRBV7-2 with TRBJ2-7; TRBD2 matches 10 bases in the middle. Read as DNA, the sequence is TGTGCCAGCAGCTTAGGAGATTTTGGACTAGCGGACGAGCAGTACTTC. Its protein product is CASSLGDFGLADEQYF.